This T cell receptor (beta chain) was identified during a study of technical replicates of blood from a few donors. Clones were read by immunoSEQ multiplex PCR, and TCRdb kept only the in-frame ones, dropping some. Among roughly 56,000 clones listed, about 95% were seen once. Looked up from germline, CDR1 is SGHAT and CDR2 is FQNNGV. V was clipped by 5 bases and J by 1 base; unmatched bases: 4. The CDR3 runs to 14 residues. The clonotype originates from a human donor in good health. Some clones in this sample may be carry-over from other donors' samples. The sequenced sample was PBMCs. This chain connects TRBV11-2 to TRBJ1-1; 7 nucleotides match TRBD1. CDR3 sequence (DNA): TGTGCCAGCAGCAGACAGGGCTCGAACACTGAAGCTTTCTTT. Translated: CASSRQGSNTEAFF.